A single sample gave rise to the 22 T cell receptor beta chains below, sequenced in a study of T cell clones after liver transplantation. Produced via immunoSEQ multiplex PCR; TCRdb's table is partial and in-frame only. Among under 55,000 clones, roughly nine tenths were seen once, and the ten largest hold roughly an eighth. Sequencing used CD8+ T cells from blood, obtained 12 months after liver transplant. These receptors came from a human patient who received a liver transplant. Some T cells may trace back to the graft donor.

The V and J genes are TRBV18 and TRBJ2-1; possibly TRBD1 or TRBD2 for D (5 bases each). CDR3 length: 14 amino acids. V was trimmed by 2 bases and J by 7 bases, leaving 12 bases between them. In germline, CDR1 is KGHSH, CDR2 LQKENI. CDR3 loop: CASSPVGPANEQFF. CDR3 coding DNA: TGTGCCAGCTCACCAGTGGGACCGGCGAATGAGCAGTTCTTC.

The CDR3 DNA sequence: TGTGCCACCAGCACCTCACTGGGCGTAAAAGGATCGGATACGCAGTATTTT. It encodes CATSTSLGVKGSDTQYF. The rearrangement links TRBV15 to TRBJ2-3; D not resolved. V was clipped by 4 bases and J by 6 bases, with 23 bases between them. From germline, CDR1 is LNHNV and CDR2 YYDKDF (reference sequence). CDR3 size: 17 residues.

This clone was seen a single time. This chain joins TRBV28 and TRBJ2-1, with TRBD2 matching over 11 bases. The CDR3 is 18 residues long. V shed 10 bases and J 6 bases; nucleotides not matched to a gene: 20. Per germline, CDR1 MDHEN and CDR2 SYDVKM. DNA of the CDR3: TGTGCCACCTTGACTAGGATAGCGGGAGGGCCTACTACCAATGAGCAGTTCTTC. Translation gives CATLTRIAGGPTTNEQFF.

The CDR3 DNA reads TGTGCCAGCAGTTACTCACTAAACTATGGCTACACCTTC. It encodes CASSYSLNYGYTF. The rearrangement links TRBV6-5 to TRBJ1-2; the D is unclear. In germline, CDR1 is MNHEY, CDR2 SVGAGI. Trimming removed 0 bases from V and 2 bases from J, with 4 bases in between. The CDR3 is made up of 13 amino acids.

A remark on this clone: A read error may produce the germline difference seen at one junction end. This sequence joins TRBV18 and TRBJ2-1, with 7 bases aligning to TRBD2. The germline V gene has CDR1 KGHSH and CDR2 LQKENI. This CDR3 has 13 amino acids. CDR3 loop: CASSLRDAPTSVF. CDR3 coding DNA: TGTGCCAGCTCACTACGGGACGCCCCTACTAGCGTCTTC.

The chain recombines TRBV29-1 with TRBJ2-7; 7 bases fit TRBD2. Trimming cost V 2 bases and J 0 bases; bases outside gene matches: 7. The CDR3 totals 15 residues. Germline V gene sequence: CDR1 SQVTM, CDR2 ANQGSEA. Here the CDR3 reads CSVESPSGTSYEQYF. CDR3 bases: TGCAGCGTTGAAAGCCCTAGCGGTACCTCCTACGAGCAGTACTTC.

The chain couples TRBV27 to TRBJ2-7; 7 bases agree with TRBD2. The germline V gene encodes CDR1 MNHEY and CDR2 SMNVEV (reference sequence). The CDR3 extends over 17 amino acids. The ends lost 3 bases at V and 0 bases at J; junction bases unmatched: 11. CDR3 in DNA: TGTGCCAGCAGTTTTTGGGGGAGCGGGACCCCCTCCTACGAGCAGTACTTC. It encodes CASSFWGSGTPSYEQYF.

This clone was detected a few times. V usage is TRBV6-6 and J usage is TRBJ2-5; 9 bases fit TRBD1. After removal of 5 bases from V and 5 bases from J, the junction contained 9 bases not matched to a gene. The CDR3 covers 15 residues. CDR1 is MNHNY, CDR2 SVGAGI, per germline (reference sequence). DNA for the CDR3: TGTGCCAGCAGTCACCATACAGGGGGCAGGGAGACCCAGTACTTC. This codes for CASSHHTGGRETQYF.

The chain couples TRBV29-1 to TRBJ1-2; D may be TRBD1 (6 bases). The germline CDR1 and CDR2 sequences are SQVTM and ANQGSEA. The CDR3 consists of 14 residues. Trimming left V 7 bases short and J 5 bases short, with 20 bases between. The CDR3 coding sequence is TGCAGCGCCTACACGGGACGAACAGGGTATGGCTACACCTTC. It yields the protein CSAYTGRTGYGYTF.

This clone was picked up a small number of times. The CDR3 is CASSPWETPQGEQYF. Written as DNA, the CDR3 is TGCGCCAGCAGCCCCTGGGAGACCCCGCAAGGCGAGCAGTACTTC. The chain recombines TRBV4-1 with TRBJ2-7; maybe TRBD2 (5 bases). The CDR3 contains 15 residues. V dropped 4 bases and J dropped 6 bases, with 19 bases sitting between them. Germline lookup yields CDR1 MGHRA and CDR2 YSYEKL.

This clone occurred many times. The rearrangement joins TRBV7-9 to TRBJ2-2; no clear D. The CDR3 has 14 amino acids. The germline gives CDR1 SEHNR, CDR2 FQNEAQ (reference sequence). Trimming cost V 1 base and J 6 bases, with 9 bases left between them. The CDR3 region is CASSLVLGAGELFF. The CDR3 DNA reads TGTGCCAGCAGCTTAGTTCTTGGGGCCGGGGAGCTGTTTTTT.

This sequence joins TRBV11-2 and TRBJ2-1, with 9 bases fitting TRBD2. V gave up 4 bases and J gave up 4 bases; unmatched junction bases: 8. Germline values: CDR1 SGHAT, CDR2 FQNNGV. The CDR3 runs 16 residues. The CDR3 DNA reads TGTGCCAGCAGCTCGACTAGCGGTGAACTTTACAATGAGCAGTTCTTC. This encodes CASSSTSGELYNEQFF.

The chain combines TRBV27 with TRBJ2-7; no reliable D call. This CDR3 contains 13 residues. V lost 5 bases to trimming and J lost 3 bases, with 11 bases between them. Germline-derived CDR1 and CDR2 are MNHEY and SMNVEV (reference sequence). CDR3 DNA: TGTGCCAGCAGTCTCTCGGCAGTCTACGAGCAGTACTTC. It yields the protein CASSLSAVYEQYF.

This chain joins TRBV27 and TRBJ1-5, with 7 bases fitting TRBD1. The germline V gene has CDR1 MNHEY and CDR2 SMNVEV (reference sequence). J lost 3 bases, V lost 6 bases, and 5 bases had no gene match. The CDR3 loop spans 14 amino acids. As DNA, the CDR3 is TGTGCCAGCAGCCACAGGGGTAACAATCAGCCCCAGCATTTT. Its protein product is CASSHRGNNQPQHF.

V and J are TRBV6-5 and TRBJ2-1; a possible D gene is TRBD2 (7 bases). The CDR3 length is 15 residues. V lost 5 bases and J 5 bases, leaving 16 bases between the germline ends. CDR1 and CDR2 (germline): MNHEY, SVGAGI. The CDR3 here is CASSIGGGLNNEQFF. The CDR3 DNA is TGTGCCAGCAGTATAGGGGGAGGGCTGAACAATGAGCAGTTCTTC.

The chain carries TRBV27 and TRBJ2-7; no reliable D call. V shed 3 bases and J shed 3 bases, with 9 bases lying between them. Germline CDR1 is MNHEY and CDR2 is SMNVEV (reference sequence). The CDR3 has 13 residues. In DNA, the CDR3 is TGTGCCAGCAGTTTTTTACGCAACTACGAGCAGTACTTC. It codes for CASSFLRNYEQYF.

The chain is built from TRBV6-5 and TRBJ2-2; a possible D gene is TRBD1 (5 bases). This CDR3 contains 15 residues. V was cut by 2 bases and J by 6 bases, with 13 bases left in between. The germline gives CDR1 MNHEY, CDR2 SVGAGI. The DNA of the CDR3 is TGTGCCAGCAGTTACGAACGACAGTTGGCCGGGGAGCTGTTTTTT. Encoded protein: CASSYERQLAGELFF.

The chain has TRBV6-5 and TRBJ2-7; 9 positions agree with TRBD1. The junction had 5 bases not matched to a gene; V was cut back by 4 bases and J by 7 bases. This CDR3 contains 13 residues. The germline CDR1 and CDR2 sequences are MNHEY and SVGAGI. CDR3 amino acids: CASSWTGEREQYF. CDR3 sequence (DNA): TGTGCCAGCAGTTGGACAGGGGAACGAGAGCAGTACTTC.

The chain carries TRBV7-8 and TRBJ2-3; 9 nucleotides agree with TRBD1. CDR1 is SGHVS and CDR2 is FQNEAQ in the germline V gene. J gave up 3 bases and V 5 bases, and 15 bases lay outside the gene matches. This CDR3 region has 18 residues. CDR3 DNA sequence: TGTGCCAGCAGCCCTAATGGGGACAGGGAACTATATACAGATACGCAGTATTTT. Its protein product is CASSPNGDRELYTDTQYF.

This clone was detected once. V gene TRBV29-1 combines with J gene TRBJ1-1; 8 bases are a match to TRBD1. Germline-derived CDR1 and CDR2 are SQVTM and ANQGSEA. The CDR3 covers 15 residues. V was pared by 7 bases and J by 6 bases, with 16 bases of the junction left unmatched. CDR3 amino acids: CSARGRQGLPAEAFF. CDR3 bases: TGCAGCGCCCGGGGGCGACAGGGGTTGCCGGCTGAAGCTTTCTTT.

This sequence joins TRBV10-1 and TRBJ2-2; D uncertain. Trimming left V 4 bases short and J 1 base short, with 7 bases between. The CDR3 sequence is 14 residues long. Germline CDR1 is WNHNN and CDR2 is SYGVQD (reference sequence). In nucleotides, the CDR3 is TGCGCCAGCAGTGGAGAGGAGAACACCGGGGAGCTGTTTTTT. It translates to CASSGEENTGELFF.

The chain has TRBV5-5 and TRBJ2-6; 7 nucleotides line up with TRBD2. The CDR3 runs 17 residues. Germline loops: CDR1 SGHKS, CDR2 YYEKEE (reference sequence). V was pared by 7 bases and J by 0 bases, with 10 bases of the junction left unmatched. CDR3 region: CASVWEGGYSGANVLTF. The CDR3, as DNA: TGTGCCAGCGTGTGGGAGGGCGGATACTCTGGGGCCAACGTCCTGACTTTC. The full variable domain, its missing parts supplied by reference TRBV5-5 and TRBJ2-6, is DAGVTQSPTHLIKTRGQQVTLRCSPISGHKSVSWYQQVLGQGPQFIFQYYEKEERGRGNFPDRFSARQFPNYSSELNVNALLLGDSALYLCASVWEGGYSGANVLTFGAGSRLTVL.